What follows are 10 T cell receptor beta chains derived from one specimen sequenced in a study of T cells after yellow fever vaccination. TCRdb redid the calling of the 5' RACE reads with MiXCR, one entry per CDR3 protein. The profile shows under 300,000 distinct CDR3 sequences, 6% to 7.5% of them singletons. This specimen consisted of CD4+ T cells sorted from PBMCs, obtained 15 days after the yellow fever booster vaccination. The source is a man aged 30 to 39 who received the YFV17D yellow fever vaccine.

The V and J genes are TRBV18 and TRBJ1-2; 9 nucleotides line up with TRBD1. In germline, CDR1 is KGHSH, CDR2 LQKENI. This CDR3 spans 14 amino acids. Unmatched junction bases numbered 4, after V lost 6 bases and J lost 2 bases. DNA of the CDR3: TGTGCCAGCTCGGCCGGGACAGGGAACTATGGCTACACCTTC. This encodes CASSAGTGNYGYTF.

The genes are TRBV4-3 and TRBJ2-3, with 9 bases aligning to TRBD1. Looked up from germline, CDR1 is LGHNA and CDR2 is YSLEER. V was pared by 4 bases and J by 4 bases, with 9 bases of the junction left unmatched. The CDR3 length is 16 residues. The CDR3 protein is CASSPVPGQGSDTQYF. CDR3 coding DNA: TGCGCCAGCAGCCCAGTCCCGGGACAGGGTTCAGATACGCAGTATTTT.

The J gene is TRBJ2-7, the V gene TRBV7-9; 7 bases match TRBD2. Germline V gives CDR1 SEHNR, CDR2 FQNEAQ (reference sequence). The junction had 7 bases not matched to a gene; V was cut back by 2 bases and J by 0 bases. The CDR3 extends over 16 amino acids. The chain's CDR3 is CASSLISGPSSYEQYF. CDR3 sequence (DNA): TGTGCCAGCAGCTTAATTAGCGGGCCTAGCTCCTACGAGCAGTACTTC.

This clonotype was counted many times. This sequence joins TRBV3-1 and TRBJ1-5; a weak D match, TRBD1 (6 bases). The V and J ends lost 5 bases and 10 bases respectively, with 12 bases between them. In germline, CDR1 is LGHDT, CDR2 YNNKEL (reference sequence). The CDR3 length is 12 residues. DNA for the CDR3: TGTGCCAGCAGCGGTAAGGGACAACCCCAGCATTTT. It codes for CASSGKGQPQHF.

The rearrangement uses TRBV28 and TRBJ1-2; 7 nucleotides match TRBD1. This CDR3 has 13 amino acids. J lost 4 bases, V lost 7 bases, and 6 bases had no gene match. The V gene's germline CDR1 is MDHEN and CDR2 SYDVKM. The CDR3 loop reads CASTTGVVYGYTF. The CDR3 coding sequence is TGTGCCAGCACTACAGGGGTAGTCTATGGCTACACCTTC.

This clonotype has ten or more counts. The chain carries TRBV7-9 and TRBJ2-3; the match to TRBD2 covers 9 bases. J lost 2 bases, V lost 4 bases, and 7 bases had no gene match. The CDR3 is 16 residues long. Germline CDR1 SEHNR, CDR2 FQNEAQ (reference sequence). This chain's CDR3 is CASSSGTSLHTDTQYF. The CDR3 DNA sequence: TGTGCCAGCAGCTCGGGGACTAGCTTGCACACAGATACGCAGTATTTT. The entire variable domain, with the rest obtained from reference TRBV7-9 and TRBJ2-3, is as follows: DTGVSQNPRHKITKRGQNVTFRCDPISEHNRLYWYRQTLGQGPEFLTYFQNEAQLEKSRLLSDRFSAERPKGSFSTLEIQRTEQGDSAMYLCASSSGTSLHTDTQYFGPGTRLTVL.

This clonotype was recorded a few times. This rearrangement joins TRBV4-2 to TRBJ2-3; D is unresolved. The CDR3 is 15 residues long. Trimming took 0 bases from V and 8 from J, leaving 15 bases between them. Germline V gene data show CDR1 as LGHNA and CDR2 as YNFKEQ. CDR3 loop: CASSQDWSRSSTQYF. The CDR3, as DNA: TGTGCCAGCAGCCAAGATTGGAGCCGTTCGTCTACGCAGTATTTT.

This clonotype was detected a few times. The chain links TRBV3-1 to TRBJ2-2, with 10 bases fitting TRBD1. The CDR3 is 14 residues long. V shed 4 bases, J shed 7 bases, and the junction held 3 bases outside the gene matches. From germline, CDR1 is LGHDT and CDR2 YNNKEL (reference sequence). CDR3 protein: CASSRQGANGELFF. CDR3 DNA sequence: TGTGCCAGCAGCCGACAGGGGGCGAACGGGGAGCTGTTTTTT.

The sample holds many counts of this clonotype. The rearrangement joins TRBV29-1 to TRBJ2-5; no clear D gene. The V end was cut by 4 bases, the J end by 2 bases, with 8 bases between. The V gene's germline CDR1 is SQVTM and CDR2 ANQGSEA. The CDR3 length is 12 residues. CDR3 DNA sequence: TGCAGCGTTGTTAAGGGTCAAGAGACCCAGTACTTC. This translates into CSVVKGQETQYF.

The chain has TRBV23-1 and TRBJ2-5; no definite D call. TRBV23-1 is reported as an ORF; its role is uncertain. V dropped 6 bases and J dropped 1 base, with 15 bases sitting between them. This CDR3 comprises 15 residues. CDR3: CASRRSVGLQETQYF. CDR3 bases: TGCGCCAGCAGACGATCCGTCGGCCTCCAAGAGACCCAGTACTTC.